The rows below give T cell receptor beta chains drawn from one sample of a study of T cells expressing NK-cell markers. One entry per CDR3 protein, without DNA, is what TCRdb gives after re-calling the 5' RACE reads. Its table lists 550,000 to 600,000 distinct CDR3 sequences. Sequencing was done on a sample of blood T cells: a sorted CD56 or NKG2C T cell subset, CD4+ or CD8+ T cells, or bulk PBMC T cells (not recorded which). The receptors derive from a man between 18 and 29 years old in good health. The CDR3 runs from the conserved cysteine through the conserved F or W. For some rows the clone size is stated as once, few or many, or as a class when expanded; others skip it.

V: TRBV29-1
length: 13
J: TRBJ2-4
size: -
CDR3: CSVGQGAKNIQYF

V: TRBV12-3/TRBV12-4
length: 14
J: TRBJ2-5
size: -
CDR3: CASSLAGKQETQYF

V: TRBV6-2/TRBV6-3
length: 15
J: TRBJ1-2
size: -
CDR3: CASSYSTRGPDGYTF

V: TRBV5-1
length: 14
J: TRBJ2-1
size: -
CDR3: CASSPAGGYNEQFF

V: TRBV24-1
length: 15
J: TRBJ2-1
size: -
CDR3: CATSDGHSSYNEQFF

V: TRBV5-1
length: 15
J: TRBJ2-1
size: -
CDR3: CASSSGPMLYNEQFF

V: TRBV12-3/TRBV12-4
length: 15
J: TRBJ2-1
size: -
CDR3: CASSFGGSFYNEQFF

V: TRBV29-1
length: 11
J: TRBJ2-5
size: -
CDR3: CSLPIEGHQYF

V: TRBV20-1
length: 14
J: TRBJ2-1
size: -
CDR3: CSARELREGFEQFF

V: TRBV12-3/TRBV12-4
length: 16
J: TRBJ2-1
size: hyperexpanded
CDR3: CASSLFRTSYWDEQFF

V: TRBV6-1
length: 13
J: TRBJ2-7
size: -
CDR3: CASRGTGYNEQYF

V: TRBV28
length: 15
J: TRBJ2-2
size: -
CDR3: CASSLSAGGNGELFF

V: TRBV7-8
length: 14
J: TRBJ2-7
size: -
CDR3: CASSLARVVYEQYF

V: TRBV27
length: 16
J: TRBJ2-1
size: -
CDR3: CASSLYTVSSYNEQFF

V: TRBV29-1
length: 14
J: TRBJ2-7
size: -
CDR3: CSGALGDGAYEQYF

V: TRBV4-3
length: 15
J: TRBJ2-1
size: -
CDR3: CASSQDNTLLGEQFF

V: TRBV20-1
length: 17
J: TRBJ2-2
size: -
CDR3: CSARDSRLAANTGELFF

V: TRBV7-9
length: 19
J: TRBJ2-1
size: -
CDR3: CASIQREGPPPSSYNEQFF

V: TRBV27
length: 16
J: TRBJ1-1
size: -
CDR3: CASTPVMSGKLAEAFF

V: TRBV7-9
length: 16
J: TRBJ2-5
size: -
CDR3: CASSLSSQGPQETQYF

V: TRBV12-3/TRBV12-4
length: 14
J: TRBJ2-2
size: -
CDR3: CASSWTGSTGELFF

V: TRBV18
length: 16
J: TRBJ2-3
size: -
CDR3: CASSAYGVKSTDTQYF

V: TRBV20-1
length: 16
J: TRBJ1-5
size: -
CDR3: CSASPQQQGRRQPQHF

V: TRBV6-1
length: 17
J: TRBJ1-3
size: -
CDR3: CASSRASNSGSGNTIYF

V: TRBV11-2
length: 14
J: TRBJ2-3
size: -
CDR3: CASRVTASTDTQYF

V: TRBV4-3
length: 15
J: TRBJ2-7
size: -
CDR3: CASSQDMDISYEQYF

V: TRBV6-5
length: 16
J: TRBJ2-2
size: -
CDR3: CASSYPLAGRTGELFF

V: TRBV30
length: 13
J: TRBJ2-7
size: -
CDR3: CAWRRAPTYEQYF

V: TRBV12-3/TRBV12-4
length: 14
J: TRBJ2-7
size: -
CDR3: CASSLRLDAYEQYF

V: TRBV19
length: 14
J: TRBJ2-7
size: -
CDR3: CASSIDPAGVEQYF

V: TRBV29-1
length: 14
J: TRBJ2-3
size: -
CDR3: CSVAWTPTSDTQYF

V: TRBV27
length: 17
J: TRBJ2-3
size: -
CDR3: CASSGRGQGIYTDTQYF

V: TRBV6-2/TRBV6-3
length: 14
J: TRBJ2-7
size: -
CDR3: CASTRAGVSNEQYF

V: TRBV21-1
length: 15
J: TRBJ1-1
size: -
CDR3: CASSIGGQTNTEAFF

V: TRBV27
length: 14
J: TRBJ2-7
size: -
CDR3: CASSSGQGPYEQYF

V: TRBV6-2/TRBV6-3
length: 14
J: TRBJ2-1
size: -
CDR3: CASSYGQIHNEQFF

V: TRBV4-2
length: 16
J: TRBJ2-1
size: -
CDR3: CASSQAKGLAWNEQFF

V: TRBV29-1
length: 14
J: TRBJ1-1
size: -
CDR3: CSVSGDSLGTEAFF

V: TRBV12-3/TRBV12-4
length: 15
J: TRBJ2-2
size: -
CDR3: CASQARGVIGGELFF

V: TRBV7-9
length: 14
J: TRBJ2-4
size: -
CDR3: CASSLGGDLNIQYF

V: TRBV18
length: 14
J: TRBJ2-2
size: -
CDR3: CASSPATNTGELFF

V: TRBV12-3/TRBV12-4
length: 15
J: TRBJ2-3
size: -
CDR3: CASSLVGTGTDTQYF